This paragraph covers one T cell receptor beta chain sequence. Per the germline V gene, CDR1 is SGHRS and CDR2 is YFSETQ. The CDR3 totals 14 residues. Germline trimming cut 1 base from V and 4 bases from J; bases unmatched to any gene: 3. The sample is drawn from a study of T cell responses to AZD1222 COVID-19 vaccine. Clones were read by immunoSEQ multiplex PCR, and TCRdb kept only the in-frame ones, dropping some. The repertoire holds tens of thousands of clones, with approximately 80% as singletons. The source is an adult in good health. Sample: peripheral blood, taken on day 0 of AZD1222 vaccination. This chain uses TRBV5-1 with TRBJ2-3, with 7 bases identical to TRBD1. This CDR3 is CASSLQGESDTQYF. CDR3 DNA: TGCGCCAGCAGCTTGCAGGGGGAATCAGATACGCAGTATTTT.